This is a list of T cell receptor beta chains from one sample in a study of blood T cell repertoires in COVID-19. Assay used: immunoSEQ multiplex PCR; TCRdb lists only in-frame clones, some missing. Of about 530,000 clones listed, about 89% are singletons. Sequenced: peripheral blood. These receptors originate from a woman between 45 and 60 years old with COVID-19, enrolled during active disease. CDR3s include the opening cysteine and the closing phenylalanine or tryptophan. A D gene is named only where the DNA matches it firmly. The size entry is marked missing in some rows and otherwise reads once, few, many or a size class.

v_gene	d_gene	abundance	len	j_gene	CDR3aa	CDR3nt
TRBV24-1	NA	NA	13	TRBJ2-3	CATRGSGTDTQYF	TGTGCCACCAGGGGGAGCGGCACAGATACGCAGTATTTT
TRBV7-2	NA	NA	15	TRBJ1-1	CASSLYWAGNTEAFF	TGTGCCAGCAGCCTCTACTGGGCGGGGAACACTGAAGCTTTCTTT
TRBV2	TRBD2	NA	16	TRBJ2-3	CASSERSSGFTDTQYF	TGTGCCAGCAGTGAGAGATCTAGCGGGTTCACAGATACGCAGTATTTT
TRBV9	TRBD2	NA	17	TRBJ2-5	CASSVGIAGGTGETQYF	TGTGCCAGCAGCGTAGGAATAGCGGGGGGGACAGGGGAGACCCAGTACTTC
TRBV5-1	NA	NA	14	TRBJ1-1	CASTPYEGNTEAFF	TGCGCCAGCACCCCCTACGAGGGAAACACTGAAGCTTTCTTT
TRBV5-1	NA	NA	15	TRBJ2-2	CASSTGSRAGGELFF	TGCGCCAGCAGTACGGGATCTCGGGCAGGCGGGGAGCTGTTTTTT
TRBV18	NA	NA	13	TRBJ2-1	CASSPGSGDEQFF	TGTGCCAGCTCACCTGGCTCAGGCGATGAGCAGTTCTTC
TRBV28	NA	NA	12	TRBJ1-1	CASSQANTEAFF	TGTGCCAGCAGTCAGGCGAACACTGAAGCTTTCTTT
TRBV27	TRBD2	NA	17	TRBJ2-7	CASRPLAGGISSYEQYF	TGTGCCAGCAGACCGCTAGCGGGGGGCATTTCTTCCTACGAGCAGTACTTC
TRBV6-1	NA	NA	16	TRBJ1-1	CASSEVNRALNTEAFF	TGTGCCAGCAGTGAAGTGAACAGGGCCCTGAACACTGAAGCTTTCTTT
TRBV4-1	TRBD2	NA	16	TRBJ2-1	CASSLPLALGTNEQFF	TGCGCCAGCAGCCTACCACTAGCGTTGGGGACCAATGAGCAGTTCTTC
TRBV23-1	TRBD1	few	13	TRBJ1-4	CASSSTGNEKLFF	TGCGCCAGCAGTTCGACAGGGAATGAAAAACTGTTTTTT
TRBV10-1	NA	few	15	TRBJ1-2	CASSERTDGVGGYTF	TGCGCCAGCAGTGAGAGGACGGACGGGGTAGGTGGCTACACCTTC
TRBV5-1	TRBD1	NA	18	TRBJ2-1	CASSLRQPGQGARNEQFF	TGCGCCAGCAGCTTGCGCCAACCCGGACAGGGGGCAAGGAATGAGCAGTTCTTC
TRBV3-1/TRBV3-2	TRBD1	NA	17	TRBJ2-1	CASSRGGQGPLYNEQFF	TGTGCCAGCAGCCGTGGGGGACAGGGTCCCCTTTACAATGAGCAGTTCTTC
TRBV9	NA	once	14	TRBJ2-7	CASSPAGGDYEQYF	TGTGCCAGCAGCCCGGCCGGAGGGGACTACGAGCAGTACTTC
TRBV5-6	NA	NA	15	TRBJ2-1	CASSFVWESHNEQFF	TGTGCCAGCAGCTTTGTGTGGGAGTCTCACAATGAGCAGTTCTTC
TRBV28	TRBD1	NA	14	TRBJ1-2	CASGSQGAVYGYTF	TGTGCCAGCGGTTCACAGGGGGCAGTCTATGGCTACACCTTC
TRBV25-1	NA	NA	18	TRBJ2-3	CASSEYPLLADQTDTQYF	TGTGCCAGCAGTGAATATCCCCTCCTAGCAGATCAAACAGATACGCAGTATTTT
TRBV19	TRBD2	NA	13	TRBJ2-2	CASRRGTTGELFF	TGTGCCAGTAGGCGGGGGACCACCGGGGAGCTGTTTTTT
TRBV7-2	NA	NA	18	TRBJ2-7	CASSLATGRTGLAGEQYF	TGTGCCAGCAGCTTAGCTACGGGCAGGACCGGACTCGCGGGAGAGCAGTACTTC
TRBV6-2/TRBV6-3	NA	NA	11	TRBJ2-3	CASSWQDTQYF	TGTGCCAGCAGTTGGCAAGATACGCAGTATTTT
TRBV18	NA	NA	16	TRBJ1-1	CASSPSLGRGNTEAFF	TGTGCCAGCTCACCATCCCTGGGGCGAGGGAACACTGAAGCTTTCTTT
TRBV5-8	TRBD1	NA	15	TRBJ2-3	CASSPDRGQTDTQYF	TGTGCCAGCAGCCCGGACAGGGGGCAAACAGATACGCAGTATTTT
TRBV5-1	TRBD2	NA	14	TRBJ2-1	CASSFSGQADEQFF	TGCGCCAGCAGCTTTAGCGGGCAAGCCGATGAGCAGTTCTTC
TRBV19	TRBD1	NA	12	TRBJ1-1	CASREQGTEAFF	TGTGCCAGTAGGGAACAGGGGACTGAAGCTTTCTTT
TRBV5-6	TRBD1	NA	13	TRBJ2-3	CASSFTGEDTQYF	TGTGCCAGCAGCTTCACAGGGGAAGATACGCAGTATTTT
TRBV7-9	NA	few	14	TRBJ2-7	CASSLGARVYEQYF	TGTGCCAGCAGCTTAGGGGCCAGGGTCTACGAGCAGTACTTC
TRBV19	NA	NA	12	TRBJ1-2	CASSIQGGGYTF	TGTGCCAGTAGTATACAGGGTGGCGGCTACACCTTC
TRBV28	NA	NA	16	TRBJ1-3	CASSFYHPGSGNTIYF	TGTGCCAGCAGTTTTTACCACCCAGGTTCTGGAAACACCATATATTTT
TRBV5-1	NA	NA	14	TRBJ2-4	CASSSTGSKNIQYF	TGCGCCAGCAGCTCCACAGGGTCCAAAAACATTCAGTACTTC
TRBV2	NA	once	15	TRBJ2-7	CASSHQGGAQMWQYF	TGTGCCAGCAGTCACCAGGGTGGAGCCCAAATGTGGCAGTACTTC
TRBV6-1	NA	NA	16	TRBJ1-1	CASSEEANRVGTEAFF	TGTGCCAGCAGTGAAGAGGCCAACAGGGTGGGGACTGAAGCTTTCTTT
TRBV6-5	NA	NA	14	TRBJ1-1	CASSKTARWSEAFF	TGTGCCAGCAGTAAGACAGCAAGGTGGAGTGAAGCTTTCTTT
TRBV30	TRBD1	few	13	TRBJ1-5	CAWDRGGNQPQHF	TGTGCCTGGGACAGGGGCGGCAATCAGCCCCAGCATTTT
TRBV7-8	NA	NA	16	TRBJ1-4	CASSFQEFATNEKLFF	TGTGCCAGCAGCTTTCAGGAATTTGCAACTAATGAAAAACTGTTTTTT
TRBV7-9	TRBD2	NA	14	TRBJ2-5	CASSPRLAQETQYF	TGTGCCAGCAGCCCCCGACTAGCGCAAGAGACCCAGTACTTC
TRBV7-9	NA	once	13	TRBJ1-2	CASSSWDRGGLTF	TGTGCCAGCAGCAGTTGGGACCGGGGGGGTCTCACCTTC
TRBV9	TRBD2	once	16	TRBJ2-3	CASSLSGGASRDTQYF	TGTGCCAGCAGCTTAAGCGGGGGGGCGAGTCGAGATACGCAGTATTTT
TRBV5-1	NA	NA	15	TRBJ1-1	CASSLEGWANTEAFF	TGCGCCAGCAGCTTGGAGGGGTGGGCGAACACTGAAGCTTTCTTT
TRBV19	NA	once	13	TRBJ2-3	CASSNANTDTQYF	TGTGCCAGTAGTAACGCTAACACAGATACGCAGTATTTT
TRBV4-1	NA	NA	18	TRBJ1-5	CASSPLGSGAAGNQPQHF	TGCGCCAGCAGCCCACTAGGCTCAGGGGCAGCGGGCAATCAGCCCCAGCATTTT
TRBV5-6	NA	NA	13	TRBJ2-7	CASSLNSFYEQYF	TGTGCCAGCAGCTTGAATAGCTTCTACGAGCAGTACTTC
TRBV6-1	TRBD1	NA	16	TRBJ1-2	CASSDPGTATTYGYTF	TGTGCCAGCAGTGACCCCGGGACAGCTACTACCTATGGCTACACCTTC
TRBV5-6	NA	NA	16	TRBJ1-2	CASSLSRTGGGYGYTF	TGTGCCAGCAGCTTGTCCCGGACCGGGGGGGGTTATGGCTACACCTTC